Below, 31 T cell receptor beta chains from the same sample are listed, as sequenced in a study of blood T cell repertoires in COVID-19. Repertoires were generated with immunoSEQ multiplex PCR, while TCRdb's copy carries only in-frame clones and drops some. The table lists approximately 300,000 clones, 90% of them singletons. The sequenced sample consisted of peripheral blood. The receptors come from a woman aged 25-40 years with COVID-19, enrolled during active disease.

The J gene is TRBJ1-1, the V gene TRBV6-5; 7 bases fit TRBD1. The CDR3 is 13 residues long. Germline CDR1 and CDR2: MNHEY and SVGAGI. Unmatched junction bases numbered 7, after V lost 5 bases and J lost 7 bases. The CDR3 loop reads CASSKTGDVEAFF. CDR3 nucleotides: TGTGCCAGCAGTAAAACAGGGGATGTTGAAGCTTTCTTT.

CDR3 coding DNA: TGTGCCAGCAGCTTCTCTAGCGGGAGGGCCTCCTACGAGCAGTACTTC. Its translation is CASSFSSGRASYEQYF. The chain links TRBV7-2 to TRBJ2-7, with TRBD2 matching 12 bases. This CDR3 comprises 16 residues. Germline CDR1 is SGHTA and CDR2 is FQGNSA. Trimming at V came to 3 bases and at J to 0 bases, leaving 3 bases not matched to a gene.

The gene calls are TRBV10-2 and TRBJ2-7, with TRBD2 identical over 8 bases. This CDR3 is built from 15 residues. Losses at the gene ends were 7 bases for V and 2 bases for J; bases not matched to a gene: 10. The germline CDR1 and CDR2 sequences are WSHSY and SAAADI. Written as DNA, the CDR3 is TGCGCCAGCAAGGCAACTAGCGGTCCCCCCTACGAGCAGTACTTC. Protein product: CASKATSGPPYEQYF.

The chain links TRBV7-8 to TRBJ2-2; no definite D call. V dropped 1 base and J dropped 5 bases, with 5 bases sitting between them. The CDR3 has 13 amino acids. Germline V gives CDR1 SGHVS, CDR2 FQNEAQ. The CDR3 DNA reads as TGTGCCAGCAGCTTAGTATTAACCGGGGAGCTGTTTTTT. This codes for CASSLVLTGELFF.

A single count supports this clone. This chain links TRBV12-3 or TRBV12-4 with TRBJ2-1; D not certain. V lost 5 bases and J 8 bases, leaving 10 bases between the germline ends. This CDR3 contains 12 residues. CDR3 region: CASSQTWDEQFF. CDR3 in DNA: TGTGCCAGCAGTCAGACTTGGGATGAGCAGTTCTTC.

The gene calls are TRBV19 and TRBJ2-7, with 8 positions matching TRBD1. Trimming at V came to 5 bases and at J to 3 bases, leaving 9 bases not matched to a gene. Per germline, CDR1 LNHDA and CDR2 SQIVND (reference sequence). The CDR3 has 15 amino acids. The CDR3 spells CASSPGTGVFYEQYF. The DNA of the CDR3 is TGTGCCAGTAGTCCCGGGACAGGTGTGTTCTACGAGCAGTACTTC.

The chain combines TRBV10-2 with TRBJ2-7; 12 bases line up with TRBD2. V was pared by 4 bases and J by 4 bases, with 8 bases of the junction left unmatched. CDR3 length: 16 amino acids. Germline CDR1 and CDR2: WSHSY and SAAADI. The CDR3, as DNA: TGCGCCAGCAGTGCGTCGACTAGCGGGAGTATATACGAGCAGTACTTC. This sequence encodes CASSASTSGSIYEQYF.

The CDR3 sequence is CASSRTRGETQYF. In nucleotides, the CDR3 is TGTGCCAGCAGCCGAACGCGAGGAGAGACCCAGTACTTC. The chain carries TRBV6-5 and TRBJ2-5; D is unclear. The length of the CDR3 is 13 residues. V lost 6 bases to trimming and J lost 4 bases, with 12 bases between them. Germline-derived CDR1 and CDR2 are MNHEY and SVGAGI.

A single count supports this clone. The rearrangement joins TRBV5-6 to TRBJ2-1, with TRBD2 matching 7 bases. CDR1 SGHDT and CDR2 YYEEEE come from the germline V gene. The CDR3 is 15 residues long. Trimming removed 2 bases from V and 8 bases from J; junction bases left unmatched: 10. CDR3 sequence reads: CASSLGRGRAYEQFF. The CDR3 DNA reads TGTGCCAGCAGCTTAGGGCGCGGGAGAGCTTATGAGCAGTTCTTC.

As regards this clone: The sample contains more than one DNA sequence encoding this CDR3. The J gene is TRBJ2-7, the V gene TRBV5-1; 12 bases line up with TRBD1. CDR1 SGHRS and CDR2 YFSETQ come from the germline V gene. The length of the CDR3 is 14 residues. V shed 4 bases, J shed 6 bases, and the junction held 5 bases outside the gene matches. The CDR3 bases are TGCGCCAGCAGCAGGGGACAGGGGGCTAGCGAGCAGTACTTC. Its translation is CASSRGQGASEQYF.

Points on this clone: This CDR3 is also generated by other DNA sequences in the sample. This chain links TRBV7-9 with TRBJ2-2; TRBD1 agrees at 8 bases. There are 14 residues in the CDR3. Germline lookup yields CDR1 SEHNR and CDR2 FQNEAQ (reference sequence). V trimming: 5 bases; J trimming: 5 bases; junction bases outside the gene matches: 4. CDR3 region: CASSLRTGTGELFF. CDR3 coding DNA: TGTGCCAGCAGCCTCAGGACAGGGACCGGGGAGCTGTTTTTT.

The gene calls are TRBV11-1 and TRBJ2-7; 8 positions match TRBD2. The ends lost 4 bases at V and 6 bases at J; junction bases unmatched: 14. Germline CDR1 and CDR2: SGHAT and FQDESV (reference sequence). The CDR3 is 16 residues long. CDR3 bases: TGTGCCAGCAGCTCCGAGGCGAGCGGGAGACTTCGCGAGCAGTACTTC. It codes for CASSSEASGRLREQYF.

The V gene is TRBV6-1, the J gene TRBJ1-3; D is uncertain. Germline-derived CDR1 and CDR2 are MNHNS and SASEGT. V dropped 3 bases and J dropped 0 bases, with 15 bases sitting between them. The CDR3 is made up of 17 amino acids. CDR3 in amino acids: CASSDDPGRSSGNTIYF. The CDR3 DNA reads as TGTGCCAGCAGTGACGACCCAGGCCGCTCCTCTGGAAACACCATATATTTT.

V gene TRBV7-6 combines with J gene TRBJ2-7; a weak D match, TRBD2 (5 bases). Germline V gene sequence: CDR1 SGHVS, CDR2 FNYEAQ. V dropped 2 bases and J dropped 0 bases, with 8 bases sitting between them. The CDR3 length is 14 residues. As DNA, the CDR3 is TGTGCCAGCAGCTTAAGCGGTAGCTCCTACGAGCAGTACTTC. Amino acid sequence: CASSLSGSSYEQYF.

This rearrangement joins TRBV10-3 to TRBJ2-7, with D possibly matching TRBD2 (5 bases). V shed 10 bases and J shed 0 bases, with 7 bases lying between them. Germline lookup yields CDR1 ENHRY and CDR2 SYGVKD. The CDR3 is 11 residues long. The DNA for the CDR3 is TGTGCCACCGGGGACTCCTACGAGCAGTACTTC. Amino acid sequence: CATGDSYEQYF.

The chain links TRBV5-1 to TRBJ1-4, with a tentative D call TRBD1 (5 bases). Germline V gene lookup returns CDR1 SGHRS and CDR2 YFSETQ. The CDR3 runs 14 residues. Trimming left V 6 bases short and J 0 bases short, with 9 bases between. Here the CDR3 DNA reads TGCGCCAGCACCGGGGGGGCAACTAATGAAAAACTGTTTTTT. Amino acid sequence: CASTGGATNEKLFF. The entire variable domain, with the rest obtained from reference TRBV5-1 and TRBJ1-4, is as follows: KAGVTQTPRYLIKTRGQQVTLSCSPISGHRSVSWYQQTPGQGLQFLFEYFSETQRNKGNFPGRFSGRQFSNSRSEMNVSTLELGDSALYLCASTGGATNEKLFFGSGTQLSVL.

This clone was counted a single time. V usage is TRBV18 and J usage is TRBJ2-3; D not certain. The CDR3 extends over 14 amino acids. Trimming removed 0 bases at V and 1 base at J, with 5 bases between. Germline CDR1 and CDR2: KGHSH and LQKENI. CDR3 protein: CASSPPQGTDTQYF. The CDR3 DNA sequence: TGTGCCAGCTCACCACCGCAGGGCACAGATACGCAGTATTTT. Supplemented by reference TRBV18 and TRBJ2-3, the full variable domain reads NAGVMQNPRHLVRRRGQEARLRCSPMKGHSHVYWYRQLPEEGLKFMVYLQKENIIDESGMPKERFSAEFPKEGPSILRIQQVVRGDSAAYFCASSPPQGTDTQYFGPGTRLTVL.

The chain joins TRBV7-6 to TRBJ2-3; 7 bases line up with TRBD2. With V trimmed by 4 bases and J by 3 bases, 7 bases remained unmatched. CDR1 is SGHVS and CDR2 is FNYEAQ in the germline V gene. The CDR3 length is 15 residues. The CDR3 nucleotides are TGTGCCAGCAGCTCCTCTTGGGGGGGGACAGATACGCAGTATTTT. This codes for CASSSSWGGTDTQYF.

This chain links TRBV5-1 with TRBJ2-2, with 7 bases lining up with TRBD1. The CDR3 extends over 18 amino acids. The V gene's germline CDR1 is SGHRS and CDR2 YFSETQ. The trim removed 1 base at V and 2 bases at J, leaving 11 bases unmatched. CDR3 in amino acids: CASSLWALTGVNTGELFF. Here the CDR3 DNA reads TGCGCCAGCAGCTTGTGGGCCCTCACAGGGGTTAACACCGGGGAGCTGTTTTTT.

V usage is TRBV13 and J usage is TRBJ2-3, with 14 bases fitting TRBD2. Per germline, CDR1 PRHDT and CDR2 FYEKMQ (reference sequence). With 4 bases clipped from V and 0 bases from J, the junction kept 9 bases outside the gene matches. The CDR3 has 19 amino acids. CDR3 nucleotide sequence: TGTGCCAGCAGCTGGGGACTAGCGGGAGTGTCCTCTAGCACAGATACGCAGTATTTT. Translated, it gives CASSWGLAGVSSSTDTQYF.

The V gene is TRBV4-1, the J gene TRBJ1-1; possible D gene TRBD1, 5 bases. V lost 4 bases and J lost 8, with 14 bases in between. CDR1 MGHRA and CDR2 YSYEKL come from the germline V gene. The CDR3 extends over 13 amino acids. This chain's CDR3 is CASSRLEQGEAFF. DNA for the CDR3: TGCGCCAGCAGCCGCCTGGAGCAGGGAGAAGCTTTCTTT.

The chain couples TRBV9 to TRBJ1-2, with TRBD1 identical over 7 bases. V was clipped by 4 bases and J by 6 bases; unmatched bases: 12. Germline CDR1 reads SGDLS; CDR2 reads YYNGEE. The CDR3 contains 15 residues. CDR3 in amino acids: CASSRGTATRDGYTF. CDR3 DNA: TGTGCCAGCAGCCGAGGGACAGCTACCAGGGATGGCTACACCTTC.

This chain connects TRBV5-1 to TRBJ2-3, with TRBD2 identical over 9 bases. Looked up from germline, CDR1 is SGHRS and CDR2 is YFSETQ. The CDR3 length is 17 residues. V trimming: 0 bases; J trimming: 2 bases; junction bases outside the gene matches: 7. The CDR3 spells CASSLVPAGGDTDTQYF. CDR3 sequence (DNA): TGCGCCAGCAGCTTGGTCCCAGCGGGAGGAGACACAGATACGCAGTATTTT.

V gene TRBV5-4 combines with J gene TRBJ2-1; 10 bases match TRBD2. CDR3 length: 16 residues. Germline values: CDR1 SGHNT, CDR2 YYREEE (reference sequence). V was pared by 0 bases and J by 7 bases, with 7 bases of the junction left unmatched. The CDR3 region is CASSLAIAGGGNEQFF. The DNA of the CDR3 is TGTGCCAGCAGCTTGGCCATAGCGGGAGGAGGAAATGAGCAGTTCTTC. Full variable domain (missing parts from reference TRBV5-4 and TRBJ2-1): ETGVTQSPTHLIKTRGQQVTLRCSSQSGHNTVSWYQQALGQGPQFIFQYYREEENGRGNFPPRFSGLQFPNYSSELNVNALELDDSALYLCASSLAIAGGGNEQFFGPGTRLTVL.

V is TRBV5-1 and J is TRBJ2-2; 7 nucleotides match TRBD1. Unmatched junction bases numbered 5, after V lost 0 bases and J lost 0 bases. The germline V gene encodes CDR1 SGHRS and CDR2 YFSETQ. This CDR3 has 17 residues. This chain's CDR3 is CASSLGTGAPNTGELFF. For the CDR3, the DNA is TGCGCCAGCAGCTTGGGAACAGGGGCCCCGAACACCGGGGAGCTGTTTTTT.

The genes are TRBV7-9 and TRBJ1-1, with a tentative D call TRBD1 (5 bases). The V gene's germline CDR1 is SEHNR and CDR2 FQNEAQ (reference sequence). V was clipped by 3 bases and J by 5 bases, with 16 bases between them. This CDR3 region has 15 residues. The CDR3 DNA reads TGTGCCAGCAGCTTTCTGCCAGGGAAGAGGACTGAAGCTTTCTTT. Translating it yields CASSFLPGKRTEAFF.

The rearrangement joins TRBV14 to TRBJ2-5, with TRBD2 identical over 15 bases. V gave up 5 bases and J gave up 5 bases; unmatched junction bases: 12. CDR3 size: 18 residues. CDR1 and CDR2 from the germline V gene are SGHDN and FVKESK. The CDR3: CASSFGLAGGITRETQYF. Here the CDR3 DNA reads TGTGCCAGCAGCTTCGGACTAGCGGGAGGGATTACCAGGGAGACCCAGTACTTC.

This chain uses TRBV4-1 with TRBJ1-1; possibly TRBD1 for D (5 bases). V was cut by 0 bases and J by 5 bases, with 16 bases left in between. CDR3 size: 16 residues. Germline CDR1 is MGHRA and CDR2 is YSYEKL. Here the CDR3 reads CASSQDDRSEGTEAFF. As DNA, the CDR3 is TGCGCCAGCAGCCAAGACGACAGAAGCGAAGGGACTGAAGCTTTCTTT.

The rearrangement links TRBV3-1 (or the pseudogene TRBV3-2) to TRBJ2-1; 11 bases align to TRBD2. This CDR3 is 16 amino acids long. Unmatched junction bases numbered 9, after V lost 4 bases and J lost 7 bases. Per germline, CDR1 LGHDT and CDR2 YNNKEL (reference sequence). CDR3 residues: CASSRGTSGFWNEQFF. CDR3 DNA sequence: TGTGCCAGCAGCCGGGGGACTAGCGGCTTTTGGAATGAGCAGTTCTTC.

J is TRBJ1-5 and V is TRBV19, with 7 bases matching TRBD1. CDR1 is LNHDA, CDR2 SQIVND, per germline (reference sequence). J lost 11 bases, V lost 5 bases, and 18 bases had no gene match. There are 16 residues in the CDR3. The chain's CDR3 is CASSARDRQTTVAQHF. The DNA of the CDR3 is TGTGCCAGTAGTGCCAGGGACAGACAAACAACAGTAGCCCAGCATTTT.

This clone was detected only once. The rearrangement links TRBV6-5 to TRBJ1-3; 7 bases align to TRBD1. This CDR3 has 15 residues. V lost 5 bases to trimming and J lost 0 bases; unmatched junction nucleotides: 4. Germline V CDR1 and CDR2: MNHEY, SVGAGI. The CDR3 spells CASSLTGASGNTIYF. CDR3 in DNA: TGTGCCAGCAGTCTTACAGGGGCCTCTGGAAACACCATATATTTT.